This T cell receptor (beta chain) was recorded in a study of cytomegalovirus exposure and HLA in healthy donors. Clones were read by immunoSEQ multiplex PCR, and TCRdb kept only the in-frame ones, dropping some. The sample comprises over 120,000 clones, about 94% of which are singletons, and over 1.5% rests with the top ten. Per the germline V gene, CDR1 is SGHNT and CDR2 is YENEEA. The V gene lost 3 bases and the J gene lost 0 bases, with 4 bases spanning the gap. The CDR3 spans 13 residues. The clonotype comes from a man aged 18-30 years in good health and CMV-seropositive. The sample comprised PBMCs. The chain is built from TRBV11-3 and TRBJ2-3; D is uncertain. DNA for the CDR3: TGTGCCAGCAGCTTTGGCAGCACAGATACGCAGTATTTT. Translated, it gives CASSFGSTDTQYF.